This section outlines one TCR beta chain sequence together with its context. The entry originates in a study of blood T cell repertoires in COVID-19. Background on the study: Sample material is recorded as cDNA or gDNA derived from T cells, B-cell-depleted T cells, or PBMCs.

Authors' methods: The assay estimated nucleated cells by amplifying reference gene primers. The method was immunoSEQ multiplex PCR; TCRdb's version includes in-frame clones alone and lacks a portion of them. D and trimming were read from the DNA, whereas the V and J calls and clone size are those reported in that table. The table has about 260,000 clones, under 90% seen once; the top ten hold 4.1%. The germline gives CDR1 SEHNR, CDR2 FQNEAQ (reference sequence). This CDR3 has 16 residues. The trim removed 4 bases at V and 6 bases at J, leaving 9 bases unmatched. Across about two dozen US areas, participants ranged in age from about 18 to 100 years. Participants were placed into cohorts based on the clinical history they reported.

The sequence came from a man aged 25 to 40 with acute COVID-19. The sequencing input was PBMCs or T cells enriched from blood (not recorded which). This sequence joins TRBV7-9 and TRBJ2-1, with TRBD2 matching over 10 bases. CDR3 sequence reads: CASSSTSGVPSNEQFF. The CDR3 region has the DNA TGTGCCAGCAGCTCAACTAGCGGGGTCCCCAGCAATGAGCAGTTCTTC.